This T cell receptor beta chain was identified in a study of metastatic and nonmetastatic thyroid tumors. Study overall: Peripheral blood and tumor or nodule samples from malignant and benign thyroid patients were compared.

V trimming: 5 bases; J trimming: 6 bases; junction bases outside the gene matches: 8. The germline V gene has CDR1 LNHNV and CDR2 YYDKDF (reference sequence). The CDR3 is 14 amino acids. Before thyroid surgery, none of the patients had received any treatment. Study-level points and caveats: When malignant thyroid tumors were compared with benign nodules, TCR beta diversity was reportedly significantly higher in the malignant tumors. This held in both blood and tumor samples.

In the source study's methods: Clinicopathological groups of papillary thyroid cancer showed CDR3 differences that were used to build a distant-metastasis classifier. MiXCR was used by TCRdb to re-call the PCR reads. In this record, the V and J calls reflect TCRdb's handling and not the investigators' own analysis. The sample carries tens of thousands of clones, 14% to 15% recorded once. This clone was detected only a few times. Its antigen is not identified. This may be a read error, as it is one base from a much larger clone. Sequencing was carried out using blood. This chain joins TRBV15 and TRBJ1-2, with 8 bases identical to TRBD1. The TCR was taken from a female donor with papillary thyroid cancer or a benign thyroid nodule (not recorded which). Some clones in this sample may be carry-over from other donors' samples. Written as DNA, the CDR3 is TGTGCCACCAGCGGATTACAGGGGGACGATGGCTACACCTTC. Its protein product is CATSGLQGDDGYTF.